The entry below describes one T cell receptor (beta chain). The antigen is undetermined. The authors reverse transcribed all of the isolated RNA, so sequencing captured expressed TCRB transcripts. Some clones are missing from TCRdb's copy, which holds only in-frame ones; the method was immunoSEQ multiplex PCR. The profile shows approximately 250,000 clones, 12% to 15% of them singletons. These data originate in a study of beta chain features in type 1 diabetes. Across the whole study: The samples had about 100,000,000 sorted cells examined in all. The study, taken as a whole, reports: The VDJ junctions of type 1 diabetes patients carried fewer insertions and more deletions.

The CDR3 spans 13 residues. Germline CDR1 is KGHSH and CDR2 is LQKENI. V gave up 3 bases and J gave up 6 bases, with 12 bases separating them. The chain carries TRBV18 and TRBJ2-7; tentatively, D is TRBD2 (6 bases). This sequence originates from a woman aged 40 to 50 in good health. Sequencing was performed on naive CD4+ T cells from blood. The CDR3 region is CASSPGQGGEQYF. DNA for the CDR3: TGTGCCAGCTCACCCGGCCAGGGAGGCGAGCAGTACTTC.